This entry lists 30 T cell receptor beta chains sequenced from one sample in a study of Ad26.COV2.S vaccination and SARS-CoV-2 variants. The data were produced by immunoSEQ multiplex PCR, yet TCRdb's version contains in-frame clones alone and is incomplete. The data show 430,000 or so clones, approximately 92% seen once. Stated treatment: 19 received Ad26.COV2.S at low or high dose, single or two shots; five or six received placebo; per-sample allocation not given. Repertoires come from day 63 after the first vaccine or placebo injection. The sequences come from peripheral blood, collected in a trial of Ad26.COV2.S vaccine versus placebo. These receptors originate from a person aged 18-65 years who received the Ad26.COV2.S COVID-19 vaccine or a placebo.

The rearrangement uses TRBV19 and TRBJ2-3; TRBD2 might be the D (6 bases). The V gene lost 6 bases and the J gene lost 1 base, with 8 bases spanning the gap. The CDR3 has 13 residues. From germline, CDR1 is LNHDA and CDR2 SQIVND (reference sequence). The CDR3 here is CASRPSGTDTQYF. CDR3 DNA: TGTGCCAGTAGGCCTAGCGGCACAGATACGCAGTATTTT.

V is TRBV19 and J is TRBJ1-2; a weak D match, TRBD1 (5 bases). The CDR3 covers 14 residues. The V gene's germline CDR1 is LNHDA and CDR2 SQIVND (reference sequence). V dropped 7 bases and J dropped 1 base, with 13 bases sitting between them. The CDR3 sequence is CASKTGLYNYGYTF. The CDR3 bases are TGTGCCAGTAAGACGGGGCTTTATAACTATGGCTACACCTTC.

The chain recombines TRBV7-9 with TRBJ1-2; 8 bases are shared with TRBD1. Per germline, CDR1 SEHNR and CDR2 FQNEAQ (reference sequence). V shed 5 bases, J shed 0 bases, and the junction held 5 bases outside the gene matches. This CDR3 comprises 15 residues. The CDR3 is CASSTQGAPNYGYTF. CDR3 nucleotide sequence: TGTGCCAGCAGCACCCAGGGGGCGCCTAACTATGGCTACACCTTC. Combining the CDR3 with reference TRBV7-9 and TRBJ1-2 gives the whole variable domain DTGVSQNPRHKITKRGQNVTFRCDPISEHNRLYWYRQTLGQGPEFLTYFQNEAQLEKSRLLSDRFSAERPKGSFSTLEIQRTEQGDSAMYLCASSTQGAPNYGYTFGSGTRLTVV.

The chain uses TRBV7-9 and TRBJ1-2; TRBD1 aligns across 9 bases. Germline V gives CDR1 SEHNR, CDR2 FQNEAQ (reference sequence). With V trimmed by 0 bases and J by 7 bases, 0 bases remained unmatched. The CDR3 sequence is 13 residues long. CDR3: CASSLATGGGYTF. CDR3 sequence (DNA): TGTGCCAGCAGCTTAGCGACAGGGGGTGGCTACACCTTC.

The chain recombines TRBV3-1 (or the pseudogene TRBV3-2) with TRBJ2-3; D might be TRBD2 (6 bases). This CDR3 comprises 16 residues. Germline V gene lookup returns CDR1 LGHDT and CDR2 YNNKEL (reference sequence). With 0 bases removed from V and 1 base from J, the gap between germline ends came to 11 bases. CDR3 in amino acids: CASSQDVVAGTDTQYF. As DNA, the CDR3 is TGTGCCAGCAGCCAAGATGTAGTAGCGGGCACAGATACGCAGTATTTT.

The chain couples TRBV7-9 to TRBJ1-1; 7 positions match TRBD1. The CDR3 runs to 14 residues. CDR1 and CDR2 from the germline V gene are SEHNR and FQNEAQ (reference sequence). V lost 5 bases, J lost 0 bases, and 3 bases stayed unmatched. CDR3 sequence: CASSTGVMNTEAFF. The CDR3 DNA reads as TGTGCCAGCAGCACAGGGGTTATGAACACTGAAGCTTTCTTT.

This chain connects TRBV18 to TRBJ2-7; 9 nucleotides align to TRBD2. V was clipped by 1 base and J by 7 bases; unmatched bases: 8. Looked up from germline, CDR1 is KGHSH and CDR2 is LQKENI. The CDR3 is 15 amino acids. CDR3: CASSPRVAGDYEQYF. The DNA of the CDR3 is TGTGCCAGCTCACCACGTGTAGCGGGAGACTATGAGCAGTACTTC.

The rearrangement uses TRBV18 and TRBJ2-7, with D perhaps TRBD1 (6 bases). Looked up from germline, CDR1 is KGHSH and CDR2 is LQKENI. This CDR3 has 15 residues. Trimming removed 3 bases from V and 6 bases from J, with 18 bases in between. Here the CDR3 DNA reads TGTGCCAGCTCACCCAAAGGGGGTAGTCTGCGCGAGCAGTACTTC. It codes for CASSPKGGSLREQYF.

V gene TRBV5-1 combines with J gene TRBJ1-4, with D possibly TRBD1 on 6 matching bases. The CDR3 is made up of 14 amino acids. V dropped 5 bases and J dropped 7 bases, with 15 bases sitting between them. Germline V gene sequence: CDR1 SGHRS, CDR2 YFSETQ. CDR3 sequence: CASSTATGFEKLFF. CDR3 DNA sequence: TGCGCCAGCAGTACAGCTACAGGGTTTGAAAAACTGTTTTTT.

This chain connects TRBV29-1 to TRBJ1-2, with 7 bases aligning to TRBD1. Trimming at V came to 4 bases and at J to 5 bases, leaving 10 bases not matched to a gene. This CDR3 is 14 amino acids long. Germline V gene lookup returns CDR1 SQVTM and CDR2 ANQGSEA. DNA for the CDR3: TGCAGCGTTGGACCCCGGGACAGCGGATATGGCTACACCTTC. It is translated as CSVGPRDSGYGYTF. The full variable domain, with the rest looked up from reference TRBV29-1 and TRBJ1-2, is SAVISQKPSRDICQRGTSLTIQCQVDSQVTMMFWYRQQPGQSLTLIATANQGSEATYESGFVIDKFPISRPNLTFSTLTVSNMSPEDSSIYLCSVGPRDSGYGYTFGSGTRLTVV.

CDR3 in DNA: TGTGCCAGCAGCGCCGAGGTTTATGCGAATTCACCCCTCCACTTT. Protein sequence: CASSAEVYANSPLHF. This rearrangement joins TRBV9 to TRBJ1-6; D uncertain. Trimming removed 3 bases at V and 7 bases at J, with 14 bases between. The CDR3 runs to 15 residues. Germline-derived CDR1 and CDR2 are SGDLS and YYNGEE. Drawing the rest from reference TRBV9 and TRBJ1-6, the complete variable domain is DSGVTQTPKHLITATGQRVTLRCSPRSGDLSVYWYQQSLDQGLQFLIQYYNGEERAKGNILERFSAQQFPDLHSELNLSSLELGDSALYFCASSAEVYANSPLHFGNGTRLTVT.

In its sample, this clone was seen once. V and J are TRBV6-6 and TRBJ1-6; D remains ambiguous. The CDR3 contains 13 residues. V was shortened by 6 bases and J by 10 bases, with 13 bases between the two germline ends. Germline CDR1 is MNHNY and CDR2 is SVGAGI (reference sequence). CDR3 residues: CASSLGIGSPLHF. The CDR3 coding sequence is TGTGCCAGCAGCCTAGGTATTGGGTCACCCCTCCACTTT.

CDR3 protein: CATSRDIAVGELFF. The CDR3 bases are TGTGCCACCAGCAGAGATATTGCAGTCGGGGAGCTGTTTTTT. The chain joins TRBV15 to TRBJ2-2; no clear D. Germline CDR1 LNHNV, CDR2 YYDKDF (reference sequence). There are 14 residues in the CDR3. The V and J ends lost 0 bases and 7 bases respectively, with 9 bases between them.

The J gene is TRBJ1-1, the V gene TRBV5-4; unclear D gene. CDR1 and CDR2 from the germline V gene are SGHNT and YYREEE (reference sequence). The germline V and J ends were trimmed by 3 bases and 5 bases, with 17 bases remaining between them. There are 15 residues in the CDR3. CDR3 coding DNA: TGTGCCAGCAGCTCGAGGGATAAGATACGGACTGAAGCTTTCTTT. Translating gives CASSSRDKIRTEAFF. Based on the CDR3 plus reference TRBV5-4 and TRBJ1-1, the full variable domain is ETGVTQSPTHLIKTRGQQVTLRCSSQSGHNTVSWYQQALGQGPQFIFQYYREEENGRGNFPPRFSGLQFPNYSSELNVNALELDDSALYLCASSSRDKIRTEAFFGQGTRLTVV.

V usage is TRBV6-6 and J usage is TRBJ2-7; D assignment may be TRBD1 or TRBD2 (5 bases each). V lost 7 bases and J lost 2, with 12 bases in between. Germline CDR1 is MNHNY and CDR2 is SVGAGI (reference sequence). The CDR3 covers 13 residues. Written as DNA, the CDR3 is TGTGCCAGCAACCTGGGACGGCCCTACGAGCAGTACTTC. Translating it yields CASNLGRPYEQYF.

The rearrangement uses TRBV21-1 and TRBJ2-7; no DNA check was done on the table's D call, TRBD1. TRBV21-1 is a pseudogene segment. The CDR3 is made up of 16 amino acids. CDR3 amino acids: CASSKSGDRGLYEQYF. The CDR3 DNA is TGTGCCAGCAGCAAATCTGGGGACAGGGGGCTCTACGAGCAGTACTTC.

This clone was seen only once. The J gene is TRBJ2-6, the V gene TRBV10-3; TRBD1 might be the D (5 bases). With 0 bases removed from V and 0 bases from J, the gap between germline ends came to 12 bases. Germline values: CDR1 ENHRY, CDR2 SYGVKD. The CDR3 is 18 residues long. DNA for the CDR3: TGTGCCATCAGTGAGTCAACAGGCCAACTCTCTGGGGCCAACGTCCTGACTTTC. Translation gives CAISESTGQLSGANVLTF.

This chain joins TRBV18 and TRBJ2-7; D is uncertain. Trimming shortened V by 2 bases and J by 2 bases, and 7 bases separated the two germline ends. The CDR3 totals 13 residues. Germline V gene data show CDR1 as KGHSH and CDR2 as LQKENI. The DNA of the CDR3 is TGTGCCAGCTCACCAGCGGCTACCTACGAGCAGTACTTC. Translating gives CASSPAATYEQYF.

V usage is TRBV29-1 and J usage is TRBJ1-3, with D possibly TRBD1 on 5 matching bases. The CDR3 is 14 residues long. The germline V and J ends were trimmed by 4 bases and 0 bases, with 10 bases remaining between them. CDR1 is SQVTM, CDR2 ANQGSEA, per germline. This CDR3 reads CSVVVGVSGNTIYF. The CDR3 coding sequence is TGCAGCGTTGTGGTAGGGGTCTCTGGAAACACCATATATTTT.

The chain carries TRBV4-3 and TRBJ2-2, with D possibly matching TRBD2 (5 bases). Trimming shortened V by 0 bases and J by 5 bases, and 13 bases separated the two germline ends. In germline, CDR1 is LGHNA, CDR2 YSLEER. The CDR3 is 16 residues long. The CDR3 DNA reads TGCGCCAGCAGCCAAGAGAGAGGGCGCGGTACCGGGGAGCTGTTTTTT. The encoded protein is CASSQERGRGTGELFF.

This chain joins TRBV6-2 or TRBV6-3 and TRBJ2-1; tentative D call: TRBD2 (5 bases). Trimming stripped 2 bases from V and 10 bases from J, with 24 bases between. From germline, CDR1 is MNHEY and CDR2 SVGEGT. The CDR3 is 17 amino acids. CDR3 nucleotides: TGTGCCAGCAGTTACCCCGCCTTTAGCGCTGCGACGGGAGAGCAGTTCTTC. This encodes CASSYPAFSAATGEQFF.

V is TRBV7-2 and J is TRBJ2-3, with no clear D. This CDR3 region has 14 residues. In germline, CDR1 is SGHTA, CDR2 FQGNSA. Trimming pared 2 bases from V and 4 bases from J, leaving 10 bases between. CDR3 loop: CASSLNVPPDTQYF. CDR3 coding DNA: TGTGCCAGCAGCTTAAACGTTCCCCCAGATACGCAGTATTTT.

The CDR3, as DNA: TGTGCCAGCAGTCCCCTCGGCGCGGACACTGAAGCTTTCTTT. It specifies CASSPLGADTEAFF. This sequence joins TRBV6-2 or TRBV6-3 and TRBJ1-1; D unresolved. The CDR3 runs to 14 residues. Germline loops: CDR1 MNHEY, CDR2 SVGEGT. Trimming took off 5 bases at V and 3 bases at J, with 13 bases between the two ends.

The CDR3 protein is CASSFMGEQFF. CDR3 in DNA: TGTGCCAGCAGTTTCATGGGTGAGCAGTTCTTC. The chain employs TRBV12-3 or TRBV12-4 and TRBJ2-1, with D hard to call. This CDR3 contains 11 residues. Trimming left V 3 bases short and J 9 bases short, with 6 bases between.

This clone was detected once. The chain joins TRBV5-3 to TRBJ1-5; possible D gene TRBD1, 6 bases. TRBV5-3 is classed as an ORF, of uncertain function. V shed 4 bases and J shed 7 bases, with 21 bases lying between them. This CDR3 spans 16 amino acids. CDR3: CARSLPLGTWDQPQHF. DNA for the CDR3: TGTGCCAGAAGCCTCCCCCTTGGGACATGGGACCAGCCCCAGCATTTT.

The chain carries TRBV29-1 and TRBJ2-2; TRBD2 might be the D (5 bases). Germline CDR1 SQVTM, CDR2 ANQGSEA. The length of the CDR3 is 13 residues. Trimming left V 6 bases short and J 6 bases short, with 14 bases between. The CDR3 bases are TGCAGCGTGGACTCGGGGTTCTCCGGGGAGCTGTTTTTT. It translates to CSVDSGFSGELFF.

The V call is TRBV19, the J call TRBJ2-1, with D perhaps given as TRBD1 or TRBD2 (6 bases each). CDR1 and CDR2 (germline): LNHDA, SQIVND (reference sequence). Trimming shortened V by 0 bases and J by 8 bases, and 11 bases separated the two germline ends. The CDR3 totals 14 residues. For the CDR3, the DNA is TGTGCCAGTAGTATAGATAGGAGGGGGGATGAGCAGTTCTTC. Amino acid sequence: CASSIDRRGDEQFF. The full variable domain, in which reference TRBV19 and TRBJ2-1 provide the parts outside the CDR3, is DGGITQSPKYLFRKEGQNVTLSCEQNLNHDAMYWYRQDPGQGLRLIYYSQIVNDFQKGDIAEGYSVSREKKESFPLTVTSAQKNPTAFYLCASSIDRRGDEQFFGPGTRLTVL.

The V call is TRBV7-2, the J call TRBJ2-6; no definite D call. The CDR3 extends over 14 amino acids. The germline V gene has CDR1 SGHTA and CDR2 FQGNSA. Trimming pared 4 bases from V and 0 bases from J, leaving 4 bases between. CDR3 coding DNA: TGTGCCAGCAGCTATGACTCTGGGGCCAACGTCCTGACTTTC. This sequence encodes CASSYDSGANVLTF.

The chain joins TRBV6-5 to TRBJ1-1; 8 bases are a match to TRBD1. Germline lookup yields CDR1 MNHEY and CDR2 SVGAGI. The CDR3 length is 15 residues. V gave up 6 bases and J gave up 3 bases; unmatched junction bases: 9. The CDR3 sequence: CASSRTGRGDTEAFF. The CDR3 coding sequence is TGTGCCAGCAGCCGGACAGGGAGGGGGGACACTGAAGCTTTCTTT.

CDR3 residues: CASSNKNYEQYF. In DNA form, the CDR3 reads TGTGCCAGCAGCAATAAAAACTACGAGCAGTACTTC. The chain recombines TRBV7-6 with TRBJ2-7; D unresolved. The CDR3 is 12 residues long. Germline CDR1 SGHVS, CDR2 FNYEAQ. With 5 bases removed from V and 3 bases from J, the gap between germline ends came to 8 bases.